This note documents a single T cell receptor beta chain sequence. As originally analysed: Quantification of nucleated cells was approximated via reference gene primer amplification. Some clones are missing from TCRdb's copy, which holds only in-frame ones; the method was immunoSEQ multiplex PCR. From that table come the V and J calls and clone size; the DNA was used to work out D and trimming. The sample includes about 100,000 clones, 70% to 90% of them seen just once. Germline lookup yields CDR1 SGHTA and CDR2 FQGTGA. Trimming took 2 bases from V and 4 from J; bases not matched to a gene: 4. CDR3 length: 14 amino acids. This sample stems from a study of blood T cell repertoires in COVID-19. Background on the study: Specimens from acute and convalescent COVID-19 originated in the United States, Italy and Spain. Sample material is recorded as cDNA or gDNA derived from T cells, B-cell-depleted T cells, or PBMCs.

The receptor was isolated from a human donor in a cohort sampled during active COVID-19. The chain links TRBV7-3 to TRBJ2-5, with TRBD2 identical over 7 bases. The sequencing input was peripheral blood. DNA of the CDR3: TGTGCCAGCAGCTTAGGACTAGTTGGAGAGACCCAGTACTTC. This sequence encodes CASSLGLVGETQYF.